This T cell receptor (beta chain) was retrieved from a study of molecular identifiers for immune sequencing clone quantification (dated by TCRdb to the late 2010s). Describing the broader study: For a replicate experiment, RNA from around 20,000 or 100,000 naive CD8 T cells was divided into five aliquots, of which four were sequenced. The study was a methods study using CD8 T cells to benchmark molecular-identifier clustering-based TCR repertoire sequencing (MIDCIRS) and TCR RNA copy counting.

Libraries of naive CD8 T cells were built from around 20,000 to 1,000,000 sorted cells, with 10%, 30% or 50% of the purified RNA used. Naive CD8 T cells, defined as CD8+CD4-CCR7+CD45RA+, were FACS-sorted into RLT Plus buffer on a BD FACSAria II. To test detection sensitivity, Jurkat RNA equivalent to under 12 TCR copies was spiked into samples of about 19,000-1,000,000 naive CD8 T cells. Enrichment of CD8 T cells was done with RosetteSep CD8+ T Cell Enrichment Cocktail plus Ficoll-Paque, and ACK red cell lysis came afterward. The library was built by means of PCR. The instrument was an Illumina HiSeq 4000. Bulk TCR libraries were generated as previously described, with the TCR primers listed in Table S5 used. The Qiagen AllPrep DNA/RNA kit was used to purify total RNA. Before any analysis, reads coming from multiple sequencing runs of the same library were combined into one pool. The authors' analysis ran thus. Reads were retained only if their TCR constant sequence matched exactly, and those retained reads were trimmed to 150 nt and grouped according to their 12-nt molecular barcodes. Within each barcode group, reads were sub-clustered at a 15% Levenshtein threshold, and quality-weighted consensus sequences were built per RNA molecule. Non-functional sequences were filtered out, along with any lower-count sequence sitting one edit away from another sequence. On the basis of fitting two negative binomial distributions, barcode sub-clusters with fewer than 20% of the maximum read count were discarded. The raw public reads went through TCRdb reprocessing: fastp at Q25, MiXCR clone calling, in-frame beta chains kept. Records with the same CDR3 protein are collapsed into one entry carrying the most frequent genes and DNA. The V and J calls shown here were made by TCRdb, not taken from the authors' results. The sample includes about 640,000 distinct CDR3 sequences, with approximately 20% observed a single time. Together, the top ten hold roughly 0.83% of the sample.

Taken from the germline V gene, the CDR1 and CDR2 loops are MDHEN and SYDVKM. The CDR3, from cysteine to phenylalanine, totals 13 residues. Only the CDR3 DNA is retained, 39 bases long and in frame from the first base. Results the study describes overall, beyond this receptor: Spiked-in Jurkat TCR RNA (roughly 10 copies' worth), which is not part of the donor repertoire, was contained in the naive libraries. Approximately 3.3 recovered TCR RNA copies per cell were obtained by modeling, versus around 9.8 by digital PCR, implying a capture efficiency of 30% to 35%. In CMV-specific effector cells, clones with more than 20 RNA copies contained over 98% of molecules, whereas in naive cells such clones contained under 1% of molecules. Highly expanded clone sizes could be underestimated if identical TCR molecules share a barcode. Spiked-in Jurkat TCR RNA equal to a single cell's worth was reported to be detectable even within one million naive CD8 T cells. When barcode sub-clustering was left out, chimeric consensus sequences inflated TCR diversity, with chimeras reaching as high as 47%.

Notes on this clonotype: Its cognate antigen has yet to be identified. This sequence may be a read error, since a much larger clone differs from it by one base.

Sample: naive CD8+ T cells from blood, with Jurkat cell RNA spiked in. The label giving this sample's cell subset or site can be read as: FACS-sorted CD8+CD4-CCR7+CD45RA+ naive T cells. The sequence joins TRBV28 to TRBJ1-2, and perhaps TRBD1 as D gene, on 6 matching bases. The receptor's source is a human donor in good health. Some libraries in this study had Jurkat cell RNA spiked in. The CDR3 sequence is CASSSTGSYGHTF. The nucleotide sequence reads as follows: TGTGCCAGCAGCTCGACAGGATCCTATGGCCACACCTTC.